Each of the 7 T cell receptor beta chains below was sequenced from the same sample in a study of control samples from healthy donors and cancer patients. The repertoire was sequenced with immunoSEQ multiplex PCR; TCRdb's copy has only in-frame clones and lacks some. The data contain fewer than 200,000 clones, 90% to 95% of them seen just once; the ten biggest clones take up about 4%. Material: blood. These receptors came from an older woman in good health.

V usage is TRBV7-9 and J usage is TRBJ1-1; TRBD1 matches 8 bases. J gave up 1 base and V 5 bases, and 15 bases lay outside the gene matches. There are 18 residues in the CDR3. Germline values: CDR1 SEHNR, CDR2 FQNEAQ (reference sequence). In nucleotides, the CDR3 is TGTGCCAGCAGCGGTCGGGGCAGGGGGCTGTCGGGGAACACTGAAGCTTTCTTT. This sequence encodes CASSGRGRGLSGNTEAFF.

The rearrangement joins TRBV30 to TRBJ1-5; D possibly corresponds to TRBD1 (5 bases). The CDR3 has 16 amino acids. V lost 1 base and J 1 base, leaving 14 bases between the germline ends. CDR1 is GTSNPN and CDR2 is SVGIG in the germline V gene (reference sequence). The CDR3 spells CAWSGRGGWSNQPQHF. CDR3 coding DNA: TGTGCCTGGAGTGGCCGGGGGGGGTGGAGCAATCAGCCCCAGCATTTT.

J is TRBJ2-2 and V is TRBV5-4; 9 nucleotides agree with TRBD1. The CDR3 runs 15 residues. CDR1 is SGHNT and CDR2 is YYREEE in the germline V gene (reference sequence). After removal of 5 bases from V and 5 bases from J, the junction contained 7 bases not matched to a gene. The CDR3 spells CASRPGQGKTGELFF. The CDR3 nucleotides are TGTGCCAGCAGGCCGGGACAGGGAAAAACCGGGGAGCTGTTTTTT.

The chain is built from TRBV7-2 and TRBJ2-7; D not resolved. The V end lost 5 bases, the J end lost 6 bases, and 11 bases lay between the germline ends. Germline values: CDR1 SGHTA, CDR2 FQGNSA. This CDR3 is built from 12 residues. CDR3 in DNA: TGTGCCAGCAGCACCATTCCGTCCGAGCAGTACTTC. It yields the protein CASSTIPSEQYF.

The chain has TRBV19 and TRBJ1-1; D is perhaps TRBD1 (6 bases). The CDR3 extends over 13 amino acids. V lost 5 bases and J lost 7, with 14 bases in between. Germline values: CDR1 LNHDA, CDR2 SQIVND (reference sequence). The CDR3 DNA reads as TGTGCCAGTAGTCTTAAACCGGACAGTGAAGCTTTCTTT. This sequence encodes CASSLKPDSEAFF.

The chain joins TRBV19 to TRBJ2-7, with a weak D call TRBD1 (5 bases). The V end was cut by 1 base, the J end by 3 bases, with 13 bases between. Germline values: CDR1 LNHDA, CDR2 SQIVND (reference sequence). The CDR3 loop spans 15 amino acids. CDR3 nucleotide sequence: TGTGCCAGTAGTATAGTGAGGCAGGGTCTCTACGAGCAGTACTTC. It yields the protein CASSIVRQGLYEQYF.

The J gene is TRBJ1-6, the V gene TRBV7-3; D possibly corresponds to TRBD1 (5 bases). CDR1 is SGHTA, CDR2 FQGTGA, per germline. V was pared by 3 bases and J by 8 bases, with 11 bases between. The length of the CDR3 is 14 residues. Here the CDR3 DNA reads TGTGCCAGCAGCTTGCAGGGTGGTCATTCACCCCTCCACTTT. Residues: CASSLQGGHSPLHF.